The 18 T cell receptor beta chains presented below share a single source sample, sequenced in a study of cytomegalovirus exposure and HLA in healthy donors. Libraries were prepared by immunoSEQ multiplex PCR; TCRdb keeps only in-frame clonotypes and omits some of them. The sample shows 90,000 to 150,000 clones, 70% to 90% of them seen only once. Specimen: PBMCs. The origin of the receptors is a woman aged 18-29 years in good health and CMV-seropositive.

J is TRBJ1-2 and V is TRBV5-1; no clear D gene. Per the germline V gene, CDR1 is SGHRS and CDR2 is YFSETQ. The CDR3 loop spans 15 amino acids. V was pared by 5 bases and J by 2 bases, with 16 bases between. DNA of the CDR3: TGCGCCAGCAGGATAACTGTGGCGGCAAACTATGGCTACACCTTC. Its translation is CASRITVAANYGYTF.

The rearrangement joins TRBV5-1 to TRBJ1-3, with D tentatively TRBD1 (5 bases). The CDR3 spans 18 residues. Per the germline V gene, CDR1 is SGHRS and CDR2 is YFSETQ. V lost 1 base to trimming and J lost 0 bases, with 17 bases between them. The chain's CDR3 is CASSLFPIGASSGNTIYF. The CDR3 region has the DNA TGCGCCAGCAGCTTGTTTCCAATAGGGGCCAGCTCTGGAAACACCATATATTTT. The whole variable domain, remainder taken from reference TRBV5-1 and TRBJ1-3, is KAGVTQTPRYLIKTRGQQVTLSCSPISGHRSVSWYQQTPGQGLQFLFEYFSETQRNKGNFPGRFSGRQFSNSRSEMNVSTLELGDSALYLCASSLFPIGASSGNTIYFGEGSWLTVV.

The chain recombines TRBV4-3 with TRBJ1-2; D might be TRBD1 (6 bases). Between the trimmed V and J ends, which lost 0 bases and 4 bases, there was a span of 9 bases. Looked up from germline, CDR1 is LGHNA and CDR2 is YSLEER. This CDR3 has 14 amino acids. In DNA, the CDR3 is TGCGCCAGCAGCCAAGACCCCAGGGGCTATGGCTACACCTTC. Protein product: CASSQDPRGYGYTF.

This chain links TRBV11-1 with TRBJ2-7; a weak D match, TRBD2 (6 bases). CDR1 is SGHAT, CDR2 FQDESV, per germline (reference sequence). The V and J ends lost 3 bases and 1 base respectively, with 13 bases between them. CDR3 length equals 15 residues. The CDR3 DNA sequence: TGTGCCAGCAGCTTGGGTAAGGGACTTTCCTACGAGCAGTACTTC. It encodes CASSLGKGLSYEQYF.

V usage is TRBV4-1 and J usage is TRBJ2-6; D unclear. The V end was cut by 6 bases, the J end by 3 bases, with 9 bases between. The CDR3 sequence is 14 residues long. In germline, CDR1 is MGHRA, CDR2 YSYEKL. The CDR3 sequence: CASRVRVGANVLTF. The DNA for the CDR3 is TGCGCCAGCAGGGTCCGGGTTGGGGCCAACGTCCTGACTTTC.

The V and J genes are TRBV13 and TRBJ1-5; D remains ambiguous. V was shortened by 6 bases and J by 6 bases, with 9 bases between the two germline ends. Germline V gene sequence: CDR1 PRHDT, CDR2 FYEKMQ (reference sequence). The CDR3 covers 12 residues. CDR3 in amino acids: CASSFRGQPQHF. As DNA, the CDR3 is TGTGCCAGCAGTTTTCGGGGTCAGCCCCAGCATTTT.

The chain has TRBV18 and TRBJ1-2; a possible D gene is TRBD1 (6 bases). The germline gives CDR1 KGHSH, CDR2 LQKENI. V was pared by 1 base and J by 4 bases, with 10 bases between. The CDR3 has 14 residues. In nucleotides, the CDR3 is TGTGCCAGCTCACCACGGGGGCCACCCTATGGCTACACCTTC. It specifies CASSPRGPPYGYTF.

This clone was counted once. CDR3 residues: CASSATGNTGELFF. The CDR3 DNA reads TGCGCCAGCAGCGCGACAGGTAACACCGGGGAGCTGTTTTTT. The chain uses TRBV5-1 and TRBJ2-2, with D perhaps matching TRBD1 (6 bases). The length of the CDR3 is 14 residues. CDR1 is SGHRS, CDR2 YFSETQ, per germline. Trimming cost V 4 bases and J 2 bases, with 9 bases left between them.

The V and J genes are TRBV27 and TRBJ2-3; D remains ambiguous. The CDR3 is made up of 13 amino acids. Trimming removed 2 bases from V and 1 base from J, with 4 bases in between. Per germline, CDR1 MNHEY and CDR2 SMNVEV (reference sequence). The CDR3 sequence: CASSLGRTDTQYF. The CDR3 DNA is TGTGCCAGCAGTTTAGGGCGCACAGATACGCAGTATTTT.

V and J are TRBV11-1 and TRBJ2-3; D ambiguous. The CDR3 is 13 residues long. The V gene lost 0 bases and the J gene lost 6 bases, with 7 bases spanning the gap. Germline V gene sequence: CDR1 SGHAT, CDR2 FQDESV (reference sequence). CDR3 amino acids: CASSLASRDTQYF. CDR3 coding DNA: TGTGCCAGCAGCTTAGCCTCCCGTGATACGCAGTATTTT. Looking up the rest from reference TRBV11-1 and TRBJ2-3 gives the full variable domain: EAEVAQSPRYKITEKSQAVAFWCDPISGHATLYWYRQILGQGPELLVQFQDESVVDDSQLPKDRFSAERLKGVDSTLKIQPAELGDSAMYLCASSLASRDTQYFGPGTRLTVL.

This chain connects TRBV5-4 to TRBJ1-1; 12 bases agree with TRBD1. Germline V gene data show CDR1 as SGHNT and CDR2 as YYREEE (reference sequence). Trimming removed 7 bases from V and 4 bases from J; junction bases left unmatched: 11. This CDR3 spans 16 amino acids. The CDR3 protein is CASLPGQGAEGTEAFF. In DNA, the CDR3 is TGTGCCAGCCTCCCGGGACAGGGGGCCGAGGGCACTGAAGCTTTCTTT.

V gene TRBV7-8 combines with J gene TRBJ2-1; the match to TRBD1 covers 7 bases. The CDR3 runs to 15 residues. From germline, CDR1 is SGHVS and CDR2 FQNEAQ. V dropped 5 bases and J dropped 5; count of bases not matched to a gene: 9. The CDR3 protein is CASSPHRGGNNEQFF. CDR3 coding DNA: TGTGCCAGCAGCCCTCACAGGGGTGGTAACAATGAGCAGTTCTTC.

The V gene is TRBV29-1, the J gene TRBJ1-1, with D hard to call. Trimming stripped 4 bases from V and 7 bases from J, with 19 bases between. CDR1 and CDR2 (germline): SQVTM, ANQGSEA. CDR3 length equals 14 residues. CDR3 in amino acids: CSVARQATQVEAFF. Written as DNA, the CDR3 is TGCAGCGTTGCCAGGCAGGCTACGCAGGTTGAAGCTTTCTTT.

The rearrangement joins TRBV7-6 to TRBJ2-5, with 8 positions matching TRBD2. The V and J ends lost 2 bases and 5 bases, in that order; junction bases with no gene match: 16. This CDR3 is built from 18 residues. Germline lookup yields CDR1 SGHVS and CDR2 FNYEAQ. CDR3 sequence reads: CASSLRARVRTGGETQYF. Here the CDR3 DNA reads TGTGCCAGCAGCTTAAGGGCGAGGGTTAGGACGGGAGGGGAGACCCAGTACTTC.

The J gene is TRBJ2-2, the V gene TRBV5-1; D ambiguous. V was shortened by 1 base and J by 0 bases, with 7 bases between the two germline ends. Germline V gene sequence: CDR1 SGHRS, CDR2 YFSETQ. The CDR3 extends over 15 amino acids. The CDR3 bases are TGCGCCAGCAGCTTGTCTGGCTCGAACACCGGGGAGCTGTTTTTT. It translates to CASSLSGSNTGELFF.

The chain is built from TRBV29-1 and TRBJ2-5; D ambiguous. Germline lookup yields CDR1 SQVTM and CDR2 ANQGSEA. This CDR3 contains 13 residues. Trimming took off 1 base at V and 9 bases at J, with 15 bases between the two ends. This chain's CDR3 is CSVEGPATAAQYF. CDR3 nucleotide sequence: TGCAGCGTTGAAGGGCCCGCAACCGCGGCCCAGTACTTC.

The rearrangement joins TRBV10-3 to TRBJ1-5; no firm D call. The CDR3 contains 13 residues. The V and J ends lost 3 bases and 0 bases respectively, with 3 bases between them. Looked up from germline, CDR1 is ENHRY and CDR2 is SYGVKD. CDR3 in amino acids: CAISDRSNQPQHF. CDR3 DNA: TGTGCCATCAGTGATCGTAGCAATCAGCCCCAGCATTTT.

This sequence joins TRBV6-5 and TRBJ1-5; D possibly corresponds to TRBD1 (6 bases). V lost 6 bases and J lost 4, with 10 bases in between. CDR3 length: 13 residues. The germline CDR1 and CDR2 sequences are MNHEY and SVGAGI. The CDR3 protein is CASSGQQNQPQHF. Here the CDR3 DNA reads TGTGCCAGCAGCGGACAGCAGAATCAGCCCCAGCATTTT.